Listed here is a single TCR beta chain. Its antigen remains unknown. Beta-chain TCR CDR3 regions were amplified from RNA transcripts. HTBI primers primed a first-round RT-PCR, and a second-round multiplex PCR followed. TCRdb fed the multiplex PCR reads into MiXCR, producing one record per CDR3 protein. The table records 200,000 to 250,000 distinct CDR3 sequences, 29% of them present only once. This sample stems from a study of Graves' ophthalmopathy and Graves' hyperthyroidism. Study-wide context: No treatment had been given when peripheral blood was collected at initial diagnosis. Findings of the study overall: The model achieved about 70% sensitivity and roughly 72% specificity for ophthalmopathy progression.

Where ophthalmopathy was present, donors had moderate-to-severe activity, CAS ≥3, NOSPECS ≥4 and duration under 3 months. The specimen was peripheral blood. This receptor was identified in a man aged 45-60 years with Graves' ophthalmopathy.

CDR3 sequence reads: CAWSWDTTIETQYF. CDR3 nucleotides: TGTGCCTGGAGTTGGGACACCACGATTGAGACCCAGTACTTC. V usage is TRBV30 and J usage is TRBJ2-5; tentative D call: TRBD1 (6 bases). Germline values: CDR1 GTSNPN, CDR2 SVGIG (reference sequence). The CDR3 spans 14 residues. V lost 2 bases and J lost 5, with 15 bases in between.